These 17 T cell receptor beta chains share one sample of origin, sequenced in a study of blood T cell repertoires in COVID-19. Assay: immunoSEQ multiplex PCR; the TCRdb copy retains only in-frame clones and omits some. Counted here are 150,000 to 170,000 clones, around 79% occurring once; the ten biggest clones make up roughly 1.5%. Sequencing was done on a sample of peripheral blood. The receptors originated from a man older than 75 with acute or convalescent COVID-19.

V gene TRBV5-1 combines with J gene TRBJ1-2, with D perhaps TRBD1 (5 bases). V gave up 7 bases and J gave up 3 bases, with 19 bases separating them. Per germline, CDR1 SGHRS and CDR2 YFSETQ. CDR3 length: 15 amino acids. CDR3 amino acids: CASQQGLLGDYGYTF. The DNA of the CDR3 is TGCGCCAGCCAACAAGGGCTATTAGGGGACTATGGCTACACCTTC.

This chain links TRBV5-4 with TRBJ2-3, with D unclear. The germline V gene encodes CDR1 SGHNT and CDR2 YYREEE (reference sequence). The CDR3 covers 14 residues. The germline V and J ends were trimmed by 6 bases and 4 bases, with 15 bases remaining between them. The CDR3 DNA sequence: TGTGCCAGCACCTCCAGCGCCGGTGCAGATACGCAGTATTTT. It yields the protein CASTSSAGADTQYF.

This chain uses TRBV24-1 with TRBJ2-3; TRBD1 is a possible D gene (7 bases). This CDR3 is built from 14 residues. From germline, CDR1 is KGHDR and CDR2 SFDVKD. V lost 9 bases to trimming and J lost 1 base, with 13 bases between them. The CDR3 nucleotides are TGTGCCACCGCCCCCAGGGGGGGCACAGATACGCAGTATTTT. Protein product: CATAPRGGTDTQYF.

The count of this clone is one. The chain couples TRBV3-1 (or the pseudogene TRBV3-2) to TRBJ2-1; 14 nucleotides align to TRBD2. Germline trimming cut 0 bases from V and 5 bases from J; bases unmatched to any gene: 6. Germline CDR1 reads LGHDT; CDR2 reads YNNKEL (reference sequence). This CDR3 is built from 18 residues. The CDR3 DNA sequence: TGTGCCAGCAGCCAAGATTTCGGGACTAGCGGGGGAGACAATGAGCAGTTCTTC. This translates into CASSQDFGTSGGDNEQFF.

This rearrangement joins TRBV18 to TRBJ2-7; 9 bases fit TRBD1. This CDR3 is built from 15 residues. Trimming removed 4 bases from V and 2 bases from J; junction bases left unmatched: 6. The germline gives CDR1 KGHSH, CDR2 LQKENI. The CDR3 DNA reads as TGTGCCAGCTCACAACCGGGACAGGGTACCTACGAGCAGTACTTC. Translated: CASSQPGQGTYEQYF. The whole variable domain, filled in from reference TRBV18 and TRBJ2-7, reads NAGVMQNPRHLVRRRGQEARLRCSPMKGHSHVYWYRQLPEEGLKFMVYLQKENIIDESGMPKERFSAEFPKEGPSILRIQQVVRGDSAAYFCASSQPGQGTYEQYFGPGTRLTVT.

In its sample, this clone was seen a few times. The V gene is TRBV6-1, the J gene TRBJ2-7; TRBD1 aligns across 8 bases. The CDR3 covers 16 residues. Germline V gives CDR1 MNHNS, CDR2 SASEGT. V gave up 2 bases and J gave up 7 bases; unmatched junction bases: 13. The CDR3 sequence is CASSERDRQGAGEQYV. The DNA of the CDR3 is TGTGCCAGCAGTGAACGTGATCGGCAGGGGGCTGGGGAGCAGTACGTC.

The chain is built from TRBV27 and TRBJ2-1; possible D gene TRBD2, 5 bases. Trimming took off 4 bases at V and 3 bases at J, with 16 bases between the two ends. This CDR3 has 16 residues. Looked up from germline, CDR1 is MNHEY and CDR2 is SMNVEV (reference sequence). CDR3 in amino acids: CASSSLEGLSYNEQFF. CDR3 bases: TGTGCCAGCAGTTCCCTAGAGGGCTTAAGCTACAATGAGCAGTTCTTC.

This chain links TRBV29-1 with TRBJ1-5; TRBD1 might be the D (5 bases). The CDR3 contains 13 residues. Germline assignment: CDR1 SQVTM and CDR2 ANQGSEA. V lost 6 bases, J lost 5 bases, and 14 bases lay in between. This chain's CDR3 is CSVATGEDQPQHF. The CDR3 DNA sequence: TGCAGCGTCGCGACGGGGGAGGATCAGCCCCAGCATTTT.

The CDR3 sequence: CASSTRDTAPGELFF. Here the CDR3 DNA reads TGTGCCAGCAGCACCCGGGACACCGCCCCCGGGGAGCTGTTTTTT. The rearrangement joins TRBV3-1 (or the pseudogene TRBV3-2) to TRBJ2-2, with D perhaps TRBD1 (6 bases). Trimming cost V 5 bases and J 6 bases, with 16 bases left between them. CDR3 size: 15 residues. Germline CDR1 is LGHDT and CDR2 is YNNKEL (reference sequence).

V and J are TRBV7-8 and TRBJ2-2; 9 bases agree with TRBD1. V lost 1 base, J lost 6 bases, and 9 bases stayed unmatched. There are 17 residues in the CDR3. Germline V gene sequence: CDR1 SGHVS, CDR2 FQNEAQ. Here the CDR3 DNA reads TGTGCCAGCAGCTTAGAATTGCCGGGACAGGGTCCCGGGGAGCTGTTTTTT. This translates into CASSLELPGQGPGELFF. Together with reference TRBV7-8 and TRBJ2-2, the CDR3 gives the full variable domain: GAGVSQSPRYKVAKRGQDVALRCDPISGHVSLFWYQQALGQGPEFLTYFQNEAQLDKSGLPSDRFFAERPEGSVSTLKIQRTQQEDSAVYLCASSLELPGQGPGELFFGEGSRLTVL.

The chain joins TRBV19 to TRBJ2-5; 11 bases are a match to TRBD2. The length of the CDR3 is 15 residues. The J segment lost 7 bases and the V segment lost 3 bases, leaving 7 bases of the junction unmatched. The V gene's germline CDR1 is LNHDA and CDR2 SQIVND (reference sequence). In nucleotides, the CDR3 is TGTGCCAGTAGTATGCTAGCGGGGGGAAAGGGGACCCAGTACTTC. As protein: CASSMLAGGKGTQYF.

The sample holds one count of this clone. The chain carries TRBV20-1 and TRBJ1-2; D might be TRBD1 (6 bases). This CDR3 has 11 amino acids. Germline loops: CDR1 DFQATT, CDR2 SNEGSKA (reference sequence). Trimming shortened V by 4 bases and J by 10 bases, and 13 bases separated the two germline ends. The CDR3 spells CSANQGSVYTF. The CDR3 DNA sequence: TGCAGTGCTAACCAGGGGTCTGTCTACACCTTC.

This clone showed up just a few times. Other DNA sequences in this specimen translate into the identical CDR3. V and J are TRBV30 and TRBJ1-2, with 8 bases lining up with TRBD1. From germline, CDR1 is GTSNPN and CDR2 SVGIG (reference sequence). V lost 2 bases to trimming and J lost 5 bases; unmatched junction nucleotides: 4. CDR3 length equals 13 residues. In nucleotides, the CDR3 is TGTGCCTGGAGTCGGGACAGGCCGTATGGCTACACCTTC. Its protein is CAWSRDRPYGYTF.

V is TRBV20-1 and J is TRBJ1-1; D is unresolved. The CDR3 covers 11 residues. In germline, CDR1 is DFQATT, CDR2 SNEGSKA (reference sequence). The V gene lost 6 bases and the J gene lost 2 bases, with 7 bases spanning the gap. CDR3 bases: TGCAGTGCGGAGGGTAACACTGAAGCTTTCTTT. It specifies CSAEGNTEAFF.

This clone was observed a few times. The V call is TRBV6-2 or TRBV6-3, the J call TRBJ1-2, with 10 bases aligning to TRBD1. The V and J ends lost 6 bases and 3 bases, in that order; junction bases with no gene match: 4. This CDR3 has 14 amino acids. CDR1 and CDR2 from the germline V gene are MNHEY and SVGEGT. The CDR3 DNA follows: TGTGCCAGCAGCAGGGGGACAGGGGACTATGGCTACACCTTC. Encoded protein: CASSRGTGDYGYTF.

CDR3 protein: CASSQAPSSYEQYF. The CDR3 region has the DNA TGTGCCAGCAGCCAAGCCCCTAGCTCCTACGAGCAGTACTTC. This chain links TRBV3-1 (or the pseudogene TRBV3-2) with TRBJ2-7; unclear D gene. Trimming shortened V by 1 base and J by 0 bases, and 7 bases separated the two germline ends. This CDR3 has 14 amino acids. Germline-derived CDR1 and CDR2 are LGHDT and YNNKEL (reference sequence).

The V gene is TRBV18, the J gene TRBJ1-1; 9 positions agree with TRBD1. Per the germline V gene, CDR1 is KGHSH and CDR2 is LQKENI. Unmatched junction bases numbered 15, after V lost 4 bases and J lost 3 bases. The CDR3 has 18 amino acids. CDR3 in amino acids: CASSLILPGQGDYTEAFF. CDR3 DNA: TGTGCCAGCTCACTTATACTTCCGGGACAGGGTGATTACACTGAAGCTTTCTTT.